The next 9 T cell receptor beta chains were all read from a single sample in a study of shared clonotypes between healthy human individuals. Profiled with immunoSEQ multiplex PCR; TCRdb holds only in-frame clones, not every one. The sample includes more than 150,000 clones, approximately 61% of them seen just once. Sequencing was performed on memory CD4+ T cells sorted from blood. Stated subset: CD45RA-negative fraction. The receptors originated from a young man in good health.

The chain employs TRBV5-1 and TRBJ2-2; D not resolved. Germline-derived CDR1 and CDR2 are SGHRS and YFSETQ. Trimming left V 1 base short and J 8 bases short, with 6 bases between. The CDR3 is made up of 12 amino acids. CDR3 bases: TGCGCCAGCAGCTTGAAGCCTGGGGAGCTGTTTTTT. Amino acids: CASSLKPGELFF.

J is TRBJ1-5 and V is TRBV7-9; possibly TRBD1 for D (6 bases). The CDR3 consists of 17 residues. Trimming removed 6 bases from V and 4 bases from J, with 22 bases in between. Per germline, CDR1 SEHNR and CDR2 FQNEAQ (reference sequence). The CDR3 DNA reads TGTGCCAGCAGTCGAACTGGGGCAGGGGTCAATAATCAGCCCCAGCATTTT. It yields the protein CASSRTGAGVNNQPQHF.

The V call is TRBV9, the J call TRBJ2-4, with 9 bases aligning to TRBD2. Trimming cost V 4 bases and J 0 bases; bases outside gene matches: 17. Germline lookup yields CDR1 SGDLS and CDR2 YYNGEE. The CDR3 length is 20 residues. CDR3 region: CASSSRLAGLSPLAKNIQYF. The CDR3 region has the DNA TGTGCCAGCAGCTCTCGTCTAGCGGGACTTTCACCCCTAGCCAAAAACATTCAGTACTTC. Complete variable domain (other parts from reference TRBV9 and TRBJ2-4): DSGVTQTPKHLITATGQRVTLRCSPRSGDLSVYWYQQSLDQGLQFLIQYYNGEERAKGNILERFSAQQFPDLHSELNLSSLELGDSALYFCASSSRLAGLSPLAKNIQYFGAGTRLSVL.

Written as DNA, the CDR3 is TGTGCCTGGGAACCCCCCGGTCCTAGCGCTTACAATGAGCAGTTCTTC. Its protein product is CAWEPPGPSAYNEQFF. This chain uses TRBV30 with TRBJ2-1; a weak D match, TRBD2 (6 bases). CDR3 size: 16 residues. Germline CDR1 is GTSNPN and CDR2 is SVGIG (reference sequence). V was shortened by 5 bases and J by 4 bases, with 21 bases between the two germline ends.

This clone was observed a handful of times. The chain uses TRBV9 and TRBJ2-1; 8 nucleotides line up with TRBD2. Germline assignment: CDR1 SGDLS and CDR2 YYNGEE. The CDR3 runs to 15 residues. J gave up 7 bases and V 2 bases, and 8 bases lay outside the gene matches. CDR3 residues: CASSVQAGARNEQFF. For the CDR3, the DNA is TGTGCCAGCAGCGTTCAAGCGGGAGCCCGTAATGAGCAGTTCTTC.

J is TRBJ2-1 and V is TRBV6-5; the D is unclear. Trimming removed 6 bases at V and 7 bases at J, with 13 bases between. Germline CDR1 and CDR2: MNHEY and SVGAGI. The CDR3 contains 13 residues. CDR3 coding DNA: TGTGCCAGCAGGACGACGAAGACAAATGAGCAGTTCTTC. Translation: CASRTTKTNEQFF.

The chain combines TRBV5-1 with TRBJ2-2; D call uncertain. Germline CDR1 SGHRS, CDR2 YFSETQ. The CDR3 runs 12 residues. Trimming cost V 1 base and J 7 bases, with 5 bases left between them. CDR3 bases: TGCGCCAGCAGCTTGAATGGCGGGGAGCTGTTTTTT. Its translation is CASSLNGGELFF. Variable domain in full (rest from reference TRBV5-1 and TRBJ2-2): KAGVTQTPRYLIKTRGQQVTLSCSPISGHRSVSWYQQTPGQGLQFLFEYFSETQRNKGNFPGRFSGRQFSNSRSEMNVSTLELGDSALYLCASSLNGGELFFGEGSRLTVL.

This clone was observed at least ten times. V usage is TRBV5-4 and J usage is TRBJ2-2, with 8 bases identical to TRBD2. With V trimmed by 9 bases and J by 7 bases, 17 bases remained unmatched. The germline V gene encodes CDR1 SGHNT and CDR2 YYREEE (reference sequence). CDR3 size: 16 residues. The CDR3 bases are TGTGCCATTTCCCCCCCCGGGACTAGGTCGGTCGGGGAGCTGTTTTTT. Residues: CAISPPGTRSVGELFF.

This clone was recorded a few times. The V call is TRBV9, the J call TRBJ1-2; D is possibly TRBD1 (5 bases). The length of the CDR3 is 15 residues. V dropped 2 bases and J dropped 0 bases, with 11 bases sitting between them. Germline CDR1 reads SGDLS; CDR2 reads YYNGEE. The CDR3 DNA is TGTGCCAGCAGCGTGGGGACGGTTACTAACTATGGCTACACCTTC. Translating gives CASSVGTVTNYGYTF.